These 7 T cell receptor beta chains originate from one sample sequenced in a study of regulatory T cells in long-lasting Graves disease (dated by TCRdb to the early 2020s). The method was multiplex PCR. The data were produced on an Illumina HiSeq 4000. iRepertoire HTBI primers and Arm-PCR amplification of CDR3 regions were used to construct TCR beta libraries. TCRdb passed the public sequencing reads through fastp at Q25 and MiXCR, retaining productive beta sequences. Every CDR3 protein is listed once, alongside the most common genes and DNA of its rows. The sample includes 650,000 to 850,000 distinct CDR3 sequences, with 25% to 35% observed a single time. Together, the top ten hold around 40% of the sample. The label giving this sample's time point can be read as: persistent/refractory GD, antithyroid drugs over 5 years with positive TRAb. For both TCR sequencing and RNA sequencing, RNA was extracted from PBMCs in TRIzol.

The starting material was peripheral blood mononuclear cells (PBMCs), obtained when the disease was refractory, from a patient treated with antithyroid drugs. These receptors originate from a female donor with Graves disease.

This clonotype has just a few counts. The V and J genes are TRBV5-5 and TRBJ1-1; no firm D call. The CDR3 has 14 residues. Germline values: CDR1 SGHKS, CDR2 YYEKEE (reference sequence). V gave up 4 bases and J gave up 1 base, with 11 bases separating them. CDR3 sequence (DNA): TGTGCCAGCAGCCCCGCCCCCAAGAACACTGAAGCTTTCTTT. Translating it yields CASSPAPKNTEAFF. Complete variable domain (other parts from reference TRBV5-5 and TRBJ1-1): DAGVTQSPTHLIKTRGQQVTLRCSPISGHKSVSWYQQVLGQGPQFIFQYYEKEERGRGNFPDRFSARQFPNYSSELNVNALLLGDSALYLCASSPAPKNTEAFFGQGTRLTVV.

In its sample, this clonotype was seen many times. The chain combines TRBV11-2 with TRBJ2-7; 9 bases align to TRBD1. Germline assignment: CDR1 SGHAT and CDR2 FQNNGV. The CDR3 has 15 residues. V shed 6 bases and J 5 bases; nucleotides not matched to a gene: 11. The chain's CDR3 is CASRTVGQGRDEQYF. The CDR3 coding sequence is TGTGCCAGCAGGACAGTGGGACAGGGTCGCGACGAGCAGTACTTC. The complete variable domain, with remaining parts taken from reference TRBV11-2 and TRBJ2-7, reads EAGVAQSPRYKIIEKRQSVAFWCNPISGHATLYWYQQILGQGPKLLIQFQNNGVVDDSQLPKDRFSAERLKGVDSTLKIQPAKLEDSAVYLCASRTVGQGRDEQYFGPGTRLTVT.

V usage is TRBV3-1 and J usage is TRBJ1-5; tentatively, D is TRBD1 (6 bases). The CDR3 length is 12 residues. V gave up 3 bases and J gave up 9 bases, with 9 bases separating them. Germline values: CDR1 LGHDT, CDR2 YNNKEL (reference sequence). CDR3 protein: CASSQETGPQHF. The CDR3 DNA reads as TGTGCCAGCAGCCAGGAGACAGGGCCCCAGCATTTT.

The chain couples TRBV20-1 to TRBJ1-2, with 9 bases lining up with TRBD1. Germline V CDR1 and CDR2: DFQATT, SNEGSKA (reference sequence). With V trimmed by 0 bases and J by 5 bases, 4 bases remained unmatched. The CDR3 has 14 amino acids. CDR3 in DNA: TGCAGTGCTAGAGATTTTGGACAGGGGTATGGCTACACCTTC. Protein sequence: CSARDFGQGYGYTF.

This clonotype was found many times. The chain carries TRBV12-3 or TRBV12-4 and TRBJ2-5; a weak D match, TRBD2 (6 bases). The CDR3 loop spans 13 amino acids. V gave up 6 bases and J gave up 2 bases, with 10 bases separating them. CDR3 amino acids: CASRVGGQETQYF. CDR3 coding DNA: TGTGCCAGCAGGGTCGGAGGGCAAGAGACCCAGTACTTC.

This clonotype was recorded many times. The chain has TRBV12-3 or TRBV12-4 and TRBJ2-5; 13 bases agree with TRBD2. CDR3 length: 16 residues. With V trimmed by 5 bases and J by 3 bases, 6 bases remained unmatched. The CDR3 loop is CASSPHGLAGEETQYF. As DNA, the CDR3 is TGTGCCAGCAGTCCACACGGACTAGCGGGAGAAGAGACCCAGTACTTC.

This clonotype was observed at least ten times. The chain recombines TRBV28 with TRBJ1-6, with D possibly TRBD1 on 5 matching bases. Germline lookup yields CDR1 MDHEN and CDR2 SYDVKM. V was pared by 6 bases and J by 5 bases, with 8 bases between. This CDR3 region has 13 residues. This CDR3 is CASRDTNNSPLHF. The CDR3 DNA reads as TGTGCCAGCAGGGACACCAATAATTCACCCCTCCACTTT. Supplemented by reference TRBV28 and TRBJ1-6, the full variable domain reads DVKVTQSSRYLVKRTGEKVFLECVQDMDHENMFWYRQDPGLGLRLIYFSYDVKMKEKGDIPEGYSVSREKKERFSLILESASTNQTSMYLCASRDTNNSPLHFGNGTRLTVT.